The 17 T cell receptor beta chains below all came from one sample that was sequenced in a study of T cell responses to AZD1222 COVID-19 vaccine. The data were produced by immunoSEQ multiplex PCR, yet TCRdb's version contains in-frame clones alone and is incomplete. This table holds about 91,000 clones, 90% to 95% found once. This sample comprised peripheral blood, obtained 28 days after the second AZD1222 dose. These receptors were collected from an adult who received the AZD1222 COVID-19 vaccine.

The chain joins TRBV9 to TRBJ1-6; 9 nucleotides line up with TRBD1. V dropped 7 bases and J dropped 5; count of bases not matched to a gene: 7. Germline loops: CDR1 SGDLS, CDR2 YYNGEE. This CDR3 spans 15 amino acids. The CDR3, as DNA: TGTGCCAGCCGGTCCGGGACAGGGAATAATTCACCCCTCCACTTT. Encoded protein: CASRSGTGNNSPLHF.

This rearrangement joins TRBV7-9 to TRBJ1-1; D remains unclear. From germline, CDR1 is SEHNR and CDR2 FQNEAQ (reference sequence). Trimming pared 0 bases from V and 5 bases from J, leaving 10 bases between. The CDR3 extends over 14 amino acids. CDR3 amino acids: CASSLAGVGTEAFF. CDR3 sequence (DNA): TGTGCCAGCAGCTTAGCGGGTGTGGGAACTGAAGCTTTCTTT.

This clone occurred once. The V call is TRBV30, the J call TRBJ1-2, with 7 bases lining up with TRBD1. Germline V CDR1 and CDR2: GTSNPN, SVGIG (reference sequence). The V segment lost 1 base and the J segment 8 bases; nucleotides outside the gene matches: 4. This CDR3 has 12 amino acids. This chain's CDR3 is CAWSGQGLGYTF. In DNA form, the CDR3 reads TGTGCCTGGAGTGGACAGGGATTGGGCTACACCTTC.

This rearrangement joins TRBV13 to TRBJ2-5; unclear D gene. Per germline, CDR1 PRHDT and CDR2 FYEKMQ (reference sequence). The CDR3 contains 12 residues. The germline V and J ends were trimmed by 5 bases and 2 bases, with 6 bases remaining between them. The CDR3 protein is CASSLRQETQYF. The CDR3 DNA reads TGTGCCAGCAGCCTACGGCAAGAGACCCAGTACTTC.

This rearrangement joins TRBV28 to TRBJ2-1; D gene unclear. CDR3 length: 14 amino acids. Germline assignment: CDR1 MDHEN and CDR2 SYDVKM. Trimming removed 3 bases at V and 5 bases at J, with 11 bases between. The DNA for the CDR3 is TGTGCCAGCAGTTTCATTGGACCCAACAATGAGCAGTTCTTC. This gives the protein CASSFIGPNNEQFF.

The chain links TRBV27 to TRBJ2-1; D possibly uses TRBD1 or TRBD2 (5 bases each). Germline CDR1 MNHEY, CDR2 SMNVEV (reference sequence). The CDR3 has 12 residues. V was shortened by 0 bases and J by 10 bases, with 7 bases between the two germline ends. CDR3 sequence (DNA): TGTGCCAGCAGTTTATCGGGGGTAGAGCAGTTCTTC. It specifies CASSLSGVEQFF.

The chain recombines TRBV6-2 or TRBV6-3 with TRBJ2-1; D not resolved. This CDR3 is 12 amino acids long. Per the germline V gene, CDR1 is MNHEY and CDR2 is SVGEGT. Trimming took off 0 bases at V and 3 bases at J, with 0 bases between the two ends. CDR3 bases: TGTGCCAGCAGTTACTCCTACAATGAGCAGTTCTTC. It encodes CASSYSYNEQFF.

Judged by abundance, this clone is medium-sized (0.01 to 0.1%). The chain combines TRBV19 with TRBJ2-1, with 11 nucleotides matching TRBD1. This CDR3 comprises 15 residues. The V gene end was trimmed by 6 bases and the J gene end by 0 bases; junction bases not matched to a gene: 1. Per germline, CDR1 LNHDA and CDR2 SQIVND (reference sequence). The CDR3 nucleotides read TGTGCCAGTAGGGGGACAGGGGGCTCCTACAATGAGCAGTTCTTC. Amino acids: CASRGTGGSYNEQFF.

The chain combines TRBV6-5 with TRBJ1-6, with 8 nucleotides matching TRBD1. Trimming cost V 7 bases and J 8 bases; bases outside gene matches: 4. The CDR3 is 13 amino acids. Germline V gene lookup returns CDR1 MNHEY and CDR2 SVGAGI. CDR3 amino acids: CASTGQDHSPLHF. Here the CDR3 DNA reads TGTGCCAGCACGGGACAGGATCATTCACCCCTCCACTTT.

The chain carries TRBV19 and TRBJ1-3, with D hard to call. Trimming took 1 base from V and 0 from J, leaving 7 bases between them. CDR1 LNHDA and CDR2 SQIVND come from the germline V gene (reference sequence). The length of the CDR3 is 15 residues. For the CDR3, the DNA is TGTGCCAGTAGTATAGTGACATCCTCTGGAAACACCATATATTTT. Translating it yields CASSIVTSSGNTIYF.

CDR3 protein: CASGSRRGLQAFF. The CDR3 DNA follows: TGTGCTAGTGGTTCGCGGAGGGGGTTGCAGGCTTTCTTT. The rearrangement links TRBV12-5 to TRBJ1-1, with D maybe TRBD1 (6 bases). CDR1 and CDR2 from the germline V gene are LGHNT and FRNRAP. V lost 4 bases to trimming and J lost 11 bases, with 17 bases between them. The CDR3 loop spans 13 amino acids.

This clone was seen only once. This chain uses TRBV5-1 with TRBJ1-1, with 7 bases lining up with TRBD1. The trim removed 4 bases at V and 5 bases at J, leaving 5 bases unmatched. The CDR3 consists of 13 residues. The germline CDR1 and CDR2 sequences are SGHRS and YFSETQ. CDR3 coding DNA: TGCGCCAGCAGCACCAGGGGGGAGACTGAAGCTTTCTTT. Residues: CASSTRGETEAFF. Variable domain in full (rest from reference TRBV5-1 and TRBJ1-1): KAGVTQTPRYLIKTRGQQVTLSCSPISGHRSVSWYQQTPGQGLQFLFEYFSETQRNKGNFPGRFSGRQFSNSRSEMNVSTLELGDSALYLCASSTRGETEAFFGQGTRLTVV.

The chain combines TRBV29-1 with TRBJ1-1; D possibly corresponds to TRBD1 (6 bases). The CDR3 extends over 15 amino acids. Germline V CDR1 and CDR2: SQVTM, ANQGSEA. V was cut by 0 bases and J by 4 bases, with 15 bases left in between. The CDR3 is CSVEDSGARGTEAFF. The CDR3 nucleotides read TGCAGCGTTGAAGATTCGGGGGCGCGGGGCACTGAAGCTTTCTTT.

V is TRBV9 and J is TRBJ2-5, with a tentative D call TRBD2 (6 bases). The germline gives CDR1 SGDLS, CDR2 YYNGEE. The CDR3 totals 13 residues. The V and J ends lost 2 bases and 2 bases respectively, with 7 bases between them. For the CDR3, the DNA is TGTGCCAGCAGCGTGGCGGGGCAAGAGACCCAGTACTTC. It translates to CASSVAGQETQYF.

The chain combines TRBV18 with TRBJ1-4, with a possible D match to TRBD1 (6 bases). Per germline, CDR1 KGHSH and CDR2 LQKENI. The V gene lost 5 bases and the J gene lost 4 bases, with 11 bases spanning the gap. The CDR3 has 14 amino acids. For the CDR3, the DNA is TGTGCCAGCTCATCGGGACAAGATAATGAAAAACTGTTTTTT. Amino acids: CASSSGQDNEKLFF.

Points on this clone: At one end the junction does not follow the germline gene, possibly because of a read error. Written as DNA, the CDR3 is TGTGCCAGCAGGTTAGGGGGCTCGGGTGGCTACACCTTC. This translates into CASRLGGSGGYTF. The V and J genes are TRBV12-3 or TRBV12-4 and TRBJ1-2, with 7 positions matching TRBD1. This CDR3 contains 13 residues.

V usage is TRBV28 and J usage is TRBJ1-4; 7 positions match TRBD1. The CDR3 is 15 residues long. Germline V lookup: CDR1 MDHEN, CDR2 SYDVKM. The V and J ends lost 8 bases and 8 bases, in that order; junction bases with no gene match: 14. The CDR3, as DNA: TGTGCCAGCCAGTGGGACCGGGACAGAGGCGAAAAACTGTTTTTT. This gives the protein CASQWDRDRGEKLFF.